This T cell receptor beta chain was sequenced during a study of CD8 T cells in ankylosing spondylitis (TCRdb year 2017). Broadly, across the study: T cell receptor beta repertoires were profiled in healthy donors and ankylosing spondylitis patients so that disease-linked TCR variants could be found. In total, the full study cohort was made up of 85 to 140 healthy donors and approximately 27 ankylosing spondylitis patients. Peripheral blood samples were taken, and synovial fluid was additionally collected from ankylosing spondylitis patients. What the authors observed across the whole study: Blood from ankylosing spondylitis patients appeared to be characterized by a TCR beta motif composed of about eight highly homologous amino acid variants. Some TCR beta motif variants had previously been reported in synovial fluid and blood of reactive arthritis patients, which suggested common disease-initiation mechanisms. The disease-linked clones were reported to be significantly enriched in matched synovial fluid samples from ankylosing spondylitis patients. The disease-linked clones showed a CD8+ phenotype and occurred at relatively low frequencies in peripheral blood.

This clonotype was observed a handful of times. Which antigen it targets is not known. No clone much larger than this one lies a single base away; base qualities are absent. Sequenced on an Illumina HiSeq 2500. Quantitative 5'-RACE with molecular barcodes was the method used to prepare the TCR beta libraries. From the authors' description of their analysis: A new computational method based on a probabilistic model of VDJ rearrangement was used to identify disease-linked TCR variants. Using fastp at Q25 and MiXCR, TCRdb reprocessed the public reads and kept productive beta chains. CDR3 protein duplicates are merged, each entry listing the most common genes and DNA. In this record, the V and J calls reflect TCRdb's handling and not the investigators' own analysis. This sample has hundreds of thousands of distinct CDR3 sequences in its table, and 9.5% to 15% of those were observed once. The top ten clones comprise under 7.5% of the sample.

The germline ends are 8 bases apart after V is trimmed by 2 bases and J by 3 bases. From the cysteine up to the phenylalanine, the CDR3 has a length of 14 residues. Only the CDR3 region is kept as DNA, spanning 42 bases read in frame from base 1. CDR1 and CDR2 are read off the germline V gene as SNHLY and FYNNEI. This TCR was sampled from a male donor with ankylosing spondylitis. In this chain, TRBV2 is recombined with TRBJ1-5, with the D gene too uncertain to name. Material: blood, either unsorted or a sorted T cell fraction (not recorded which). DNA sequence: TGTGCCAGCAGTGAACGAAACCCCAATCAGCCCCAGCATTTT. It is translated as CASSERNPNQPQHF.